These 2 T cell receptor beta chains were sequenced from one sample in a study of TIL therapy for anti-PD-1-resistant metastatic lung cancer. The immunoSEQ assay was v3. The assay was immunoSEQ multiplex PCR, and TCRdb's table has in-frame clones only and misses some. The top ten hold 15% to 20% of the sample, which has around 26,000 clones, over 55% seen once. Time point described: pre-treatment sample, taken before nivolumab and TIL therapy. Most excised metastases sampled were pleural nodules or supraclavicular lymph nodes. The sequencing used tumor tissue, collected at baseline. The receptors here all came from a woman between 30 and 80 years old with non-small cell lung cancer.

The rearrangement joins TRBV4-2 to TRBJ1-5; D is ambiguous. The CDR3 is made up of 15 amino acids. CDR1 LGHNA and CDR2 YNFKEQ come from the germline V gene. V was cut by 0 bases and J by 2 bases, with 8 bases left in between. CDR3 DNA sequence: TGTGCCAGCAGCCAAGATGGGCAGGGCAATCAGCCCCAGCATTTT. As protein: CASSQDGQGNQPQHF.

The chain links TRBV11-2 to TRBJ2-7; D may be TRBD1 or TRBD2 (5 bases each). V was cut by 5 bases and J by 7 bases, with 21 bases left in between. CDR1 is SGHAT and CDR2 is FQNNGV in the germline V gene. The CDR3 runs 15 residues. CDR3 bases: TGTGCCAGCAGCCAATGGGGTTTAGGGACGGGGGAGCAGTACTTC. Protein sequence: CASSQWGLGTGEQYF.